The 18 T cell receptor beta chains given below trace back to one sample, sequenced in a study of tissue T cells after allogeneic stem cell transplantation. Sequenced by immunoSEQ multiplex PCR; TCRdb stores in-frame clones only, minus some. The sample contains around 24,000 clones, about 90% of which appear only once. The sample in question was blood, obtained before transplantation. The receptors shown here come from a male donor at least 60 years old who later had graft-versus-host disease after an allogeneic stem cell transplant.

The V and J genes are TRBV19 and TRBJ1-3, with D unclear. V lost 1 base, J lost 2 bases, and 6 bases lay in between. The CDR3 length is 14 residues. CDR1 and CDR2 (germline): LNHDA, SQIVND (reference sequence). The CDR3 DNA reads TGTGCCAGTAGTATAGGCGATACTGGAAACACCATATATTTT. Residues: CASSIGDTGNTIYF. The variable domain in full, with the rest retrieved from reference TRBV19 and TRBJ1-3, is DGGITQSPKYLFRKEGQNVTLSCEQNLNHDAMYWYRQDPGQGLRLIYYSQIVNDFQKGDIAEGYSVSREKKESFPLTVTSAQKNPTAFYLCASSIGDTGNTIYFGEGSWLTVV.

This clone was picked up one time. This chain uses TRBV7-9 with TRBJ1-3; 12 nucleotides match TRBD1. Per the germline V gene, CDR1 is SEHNR and CDR2 is FQNEAQ (reference sequence). This CDR3 spans 16 amino acids. V was pared by 5 bases and J by 4 bases, with 6 bases of the junction left unmatched. The chain's CDR3 is CASSGDRGRIGNTIYF. The DNA for the CDR3 is TGTGCCAGCAGCGGGGACAGGGGGCGGATCGGAAACACCATATATTTT.

The chain combines TRBV28 with TRBJ1-3, with 8 nucleotides matching TRBD1. Trimming at V came to 5 bases and at J to 4 bases, leaving 4 bases not matched to a gene. Germline assignment: CDR1 MDHEN and CDR2 SYDVKM. The CDR3 totals 14 residues. The CDR3 sequence: CASSGGDRGNTIYF. The CDR3 DNA sequence: TGTGCCAGCAGTGGGGGGGACAGGGGAAACACCATATATTTT.

CDR3 nucleotide sequence: TGTGCCAGCCTCGGGACTAGCGGGATTGCCTACAATGAGCAGTTCTTC. This gives the protein CASLGTSGIAYNEQFF. This chain joins TRBV28 and TRBJ2-1; TRBD2 matches at 13 bases. This CDR3 is 16 amino acids long. The V gene end was trimmed by 8 bases and the J gene end by 2 bases; junction bases not matched to a gene: 6. CDR1 and CDR2 from the germline V gene are MDHEN and SYDVKM.

V gene TRBV4-2 combines with J gene TRBJ1-4, with a possible D match to TRBD1 (5 bases). Germline CDR1 reads LGHNA; CDR2 reads YNFKEQ. V was cut by 0 bases and J by 7 bases, with 12 bases left in between. This CDR3 comprises 15 residues. The CDR3 is CASSQEEGFAEKLFF. CDR3 DNA: TGTGCCAGCAGCCAAGAAGAGGGGTTCGCTGAAAAACTGTTTTTT.

This chain joins TRBV19 and TRBJ2-3; 8 nucleotides match TRBD2. Germline V gene lookup returns CDR1 LNHDA and CDR2 SQIVND (reference sequence). The CDR3 is 16 residues long. The V and J ends lost 2 bases and 4 bases, in that order; junction bases with no gene match: 8. CDR3: CASSIWASGSADTQYF. CDR3 nucleotides: TGTGCCAGTAGTATATGGGCTAGCGGGTCTGCAGATACGCAGTATTTT.

This chain uses TRBV4-2 with TRBJ1-2; a weak D match, TRBD1 (6 bases). V dropped 1 base and J dropped 4 bases, with 13 bases sitting between them. Germline CDR1 reads LGHNA; CDR2 reads YNFKEQ. The CDR3 loop spans 15 amino acids. The CDR3: CASSQAAQGGYGYTF. The CDR3 coding sequence is TGTGCCAGCAGCCAAGCCGCACAGGGAGGCTATGGCTACACCTTC.

V is TRBV28 and J is TRBJ2-5, with D perhaps assigned TRBD1 or TRBD2 (6 bases each). V shed 9 bases and J shed 5 bases, with 25 bases lying between them. The CDR3 sequence is 16 residues long. Germline V CDR1 and CDR2: MDHEN, SYDVKM. The CDR3 is CASATSVGGQRETQYF. For the CDR3, the DNA is TGTGCCAGTGCGACCTCGGTAGGGGGGCAGAGGGAGACCCAGTACTTC.

The chain uses TRBV30 and TRBJ1-2, with D uncertain. V was clipped by 1 base and J by 4 bases, with 16 bases between them. This CDR3 has 15 amino acids. Looked up from germline, CDR1 is GTSNPN and CDR2 is SVGIG (reference sequence). CDR3 nucleotide sequence: TGTGCCTGGAGTGAGAAAAGGGTAGTACGCTATGGCTACACCTTC. Its protein product is CAWSEKRVVRYGYTF.

This clone occurred once. V and J are TRBV4-3 and TRBJ2-7; 9 positions match TRBD2. The CDR3 is 15 amino acids. Germline loops: CDR1 LGHNA, CDR2 YSLEER. V was pared by 1 base and J by 5 bases, with 6 bases of the junction left unmatched. The CDR3 loop reads CASSQAIAGVNEQYF. The DNA of the CDR3 is TGCGCCAGCAGCCAAGCGATAGCGGGAGTTAACGAGCAGTACTTC.

This chain uses TRBV30 with TRBJ1-2; D is ambiguous. The CDR3 has 12 amino acids. V lost 3 bases and J 5 bases, leaving 10 bases between the germline ends. Per the germline V gene, CDR1 is GTSNPN and CDR2 is SVGIG (reference sequence). The CDR3 bases are TGTGCCTGGAGGGTTTGGGGTTATGGCTACACCTTC. It is translated as CAWRVWGYGYTF.

This clone occurred once. This chain connects TRBV27 to TRBJ2-7, with 10 bases that match TRBD1. The CDR3 runs to 14 residues. Trimming cost V 5 bases and J 7 bases; bases outside gene matches: 8. Germline lookup yields CDR1 MNHEY and CDR2 SMNVEV (reference sequence). CDR3 coding DNA: TGTGCCAGCAGTAGGGGGACAGGGGTAGGAGAGCAGTACTTC. It is translated as CASSRGTGVGEQYF.

This rearrangement joins TRBV4-3 to TRBJ1-4; 9 nucleotides line up with TRBD1. This CDR3 contains 16 residues. The J segment lost 8 bases and the V segment lost 4 bases, leaving 11 bases of the junction unmatched. Germline assignment: CDR1 LGHNA and CDR2 YSLEER. The CDR3 DNA reads TGCGCCAGCAGCCCAGAAATAGGGACAGGGTCAGAAAAACTGTTTTTT. It yields the protein CASSPEIGTGSEKLFF.

V usage is TRBV6-4 and J usage is TRBJ2-7, with D perhaps assigned TRBD1 or TRBD2 (6 bases each). From germline, CDR1 is MRHNA and CDR2 SNTAGT. The V end was cut by 6 bases, the J end by 12 bases, with 21 bases between. CDR3 length: 13 residues. CDR3 coding DNA: TGTGCCAGCAGAGGGGGGCGTTCCCCGCCACTGTACTTC. Encoded protein: CASRGGRSPPLYF.

This clone has a handful of counts. The chain is built from TRBV6-5 and TRBJ1-2; 7 positions agree with TRBD1. The CDR3 has 14 residues. Looked up from germline, CDR1 is MNHEY and CDR2 is SVGAGI. V dropped 2 bases and J dropped 5; count of bases not matched to a gene: 5. CDR3 residues: CASSYLGQRYGYTF. The CDR3 region has the DNA TGTGCCAGCAGTTACCTGGGACAGCGATATGGCTACACCTTC.

This clone was observed a handful of times. The V call is TRBV6-6, the J call TRBJ1-1; D is uncertain. CDR1 is MNHNY and CDR2 is SVGAGI in the germline V gene (reference sequence). V dropped 4 bases and J dropped 0 bases, with 9 bases sitting between them. CDR3 length equals 14 residues. The CDR3 here is CASSSLQMNTEAFF. In nucleotides, the CDR3 is TGTGCCAGCAGTTCGCTCCAGATGAACACTGAAGCTTTCTTT.

The rearrangement joins TRBV7-3 to TRBJ1-2, with 9 bases identical to TRBD1. Germline CDR1 is SGHTA and CDR2 is FQGTGA. CDR3 size: 15 residues. Germline trimming cut 5 bases from V and 6 bases from J; bases unmatched to any gene: 10. CDR3 residues: CASSRGPDRGDGYTF. DNA of the CDR3: TGTGCCAGCAGCCGAGGACCGGACAGGGGCGATGGCTACACCTTC.

The CDR3 DNA is TGTGCCAGTAGTATGGACCCCAGGACCGGGAGAGATGGCTACACCTTC. Translated, it gives CASSMDPRTGRDGYTF. V and J are TRBV19 and TRBJ1-2, with D uncertain. Per the germline V gene, CDR1 is LNHDA and CDR2 is SQIVND (reference sequence). The CDR3 contains 16 residues. Deletions cut 3 bases from V and 6 bases from J, with 20 bases between.